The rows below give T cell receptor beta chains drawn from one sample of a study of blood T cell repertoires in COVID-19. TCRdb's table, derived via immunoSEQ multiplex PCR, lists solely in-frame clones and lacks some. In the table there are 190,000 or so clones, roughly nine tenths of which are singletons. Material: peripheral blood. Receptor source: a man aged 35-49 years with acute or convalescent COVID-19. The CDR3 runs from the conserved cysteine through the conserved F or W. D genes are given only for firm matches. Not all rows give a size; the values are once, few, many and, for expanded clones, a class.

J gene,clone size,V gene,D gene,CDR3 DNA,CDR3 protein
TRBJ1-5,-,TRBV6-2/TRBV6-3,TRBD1,TGTGCCAGCAGTTATACACCCGGGACAGCGAGTTGGCAGCCCCAGCATTTT,CASSYTPGTASWQPQHF
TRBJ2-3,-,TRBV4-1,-,TGCGCCAGCAGCCAAGCCGGGACATCTTCCACAGATACGCAGTATTTT,CASSQAGTSSTDTQYF
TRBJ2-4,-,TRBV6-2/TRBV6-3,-,TGTGCCAGCAGTCACTGGACACGTCTAACACAAAACATTCAGTACTTC,CASSHWTRLTQNIQYF
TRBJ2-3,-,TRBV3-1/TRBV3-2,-,TGTGCCAGCAGCCAAGTTCCGGGGTCGGCAGATACGCAGTATTTT,CASSQVPGSADTQYF
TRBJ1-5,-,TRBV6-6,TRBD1,TGTGCCAGCATGCAGCTTCACAGGGGGGGCAATCAGCCCCAGCATTTT,CASMQLHRGGNQPQHF
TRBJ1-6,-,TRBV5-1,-,TGCGCCAGCAGCTTGACGACACCTTCGAGCTCCTATAATTCACCCCTCCACTTT,CASSLTTPSSSYNSPLHF
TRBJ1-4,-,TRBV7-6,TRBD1,TGTGCCAGCAAGCCGTTAGGGGACAGGGTTTTTGAAAAACTGTTTTTT,CASKPLGDRVFEKLFF
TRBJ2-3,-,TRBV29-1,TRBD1,TGCAGCGTCGCCGGGACAGGGGGGACAGATACGCAGTATTTT,CSVAGTGGTDTQYF
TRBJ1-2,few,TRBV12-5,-,TGTGCTAGTGACCCAGGGGATGGCTATGGCTACACCTTC,CASDPGDGYGYTF
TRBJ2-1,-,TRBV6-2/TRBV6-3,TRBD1,TGTGCCAGCAGTTACCCAGGACAGGGGTACAATGAGCAGTTCTTC,CASSYPGQGYNEQFF
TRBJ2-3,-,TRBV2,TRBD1,TGTGCCAGCAGTTCCCTTCAGGCCGGGACAGACCCCCCACTTACGCAGTATTTT,CASSSLQAGTDPPLTQYF
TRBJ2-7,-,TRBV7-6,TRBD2,TGTGCCAGCAGCCAGACTAGCGGGGGGACCTACGAGCAGTACTTC,CASSQTSGGTYEQYF
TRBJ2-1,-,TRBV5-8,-,TGTGCCAGCAGTTACAGGGGGGGTACTTACAATGAGCAGTTCTTC,CASSYRGGTYNEQFF
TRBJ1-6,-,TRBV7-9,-,TGTGCCAGCAGCTCGCGGGGCTCAAATTCACCCCTCCACTTT,CASSSRGSNSPLHF
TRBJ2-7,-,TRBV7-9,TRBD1,TGTGCCAGCAGCTTCTGGGACAGGGTTGGGGAGCAGTACTTC,CASSFWDRVGEQYF
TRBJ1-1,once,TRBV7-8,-,TGTGCCAGCAGCTTAGCGCTCCAGGGAGGGGGCACTGAAGCTTTCTTT,CASSLALQGGGTEAFF
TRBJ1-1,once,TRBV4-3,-,TGCGCCAGCAGCCAAGATCCCCTTACAAGCACTGAAGCTTTCTTT,CASSQDPLTSTEAFF
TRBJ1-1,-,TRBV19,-,TGTGCCAGTAGTCCTGTCCCCAACACTGAAGCTTTCTTT,CASSPVPNTEAFF
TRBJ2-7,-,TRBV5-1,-,TGCGCCAGCAGCTTGGTCTCCCAGGGTCCCTACGAGCAGTACTTC,CASSLVSQGPYEQYF
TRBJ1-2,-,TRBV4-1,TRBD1,TGCGCCAGCAGCCTCGACAGGGCTAACTATGGCTACACCTTC,CASSLDRANYGYTF
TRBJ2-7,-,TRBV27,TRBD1,TGTGCCAGCAGCGGGACAGGGAAAGAGCAGTACTTC,CASSGTGKEQYF
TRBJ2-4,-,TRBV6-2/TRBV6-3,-,TGTGCCAGCAGTTACGACAATCGGGGGAACATTCAGTACTTC,CASSYDNRGNIQYF
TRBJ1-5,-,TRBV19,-,TGTGCCAGTTCGGACAGCCGGCATCAGCCCCAGCATTTT,CASSDSRHQPQHF
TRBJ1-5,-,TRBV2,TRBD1,TGTGCCAGCAGTAGGACAGGGGGCGCGGATCAGCCCCAGCATTTT,CASSRTGGADQPQHF
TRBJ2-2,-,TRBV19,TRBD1,TGTGCCAGTACGACAGGGATGATCGCCGGGGAGCTGTTTTTT,CASTTGMIAGELFF
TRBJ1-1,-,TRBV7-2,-,TGTGCCAGCAGCTTAGGAGGGGGTGATTTGACTGAAGCTTTCTTT,CASSLGGGDLTEAFF
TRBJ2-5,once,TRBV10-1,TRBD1,TGCGCCAGCAGTGAGTCAGGGGGCTGGGAGACCCAGTACTTC,CASSESGGWETQYF
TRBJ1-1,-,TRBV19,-,TGTGCCAGTAGTATCGACACCCCGGGGTCTGAAGCTTTCTTT,CASSIDTPGSEAFF
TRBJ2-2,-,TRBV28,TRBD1,TGTGCCAGCAGTGCGGTGGACAGGGGTTCCTCCGGGGAGCTGTTTTTT,CASSAVDRGSSGELFF
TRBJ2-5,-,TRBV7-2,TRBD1,TGTGCCAGCAGCTTCCAGACAGGGCAAGAGACCCAGTACTTC,CASSFQTGQETQYF
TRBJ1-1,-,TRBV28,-,TGTGCCAGCAGGTCTTTCACTGAAGCTTTCTTT,CASRSFTEAFF
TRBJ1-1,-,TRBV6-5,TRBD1,TGTGCCAGCAGCCCCAGGACAGGGAAACCTACTGAAGCTTTCTTT,CASSPRTGKPTEAFF
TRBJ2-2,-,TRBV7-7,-,TGTGCTAGCAGCCCAAAGTCCTTTTCGGCCGGGGAGCTGTTTTTT,CASSPKSFSAGELFF
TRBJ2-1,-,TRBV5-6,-,TGTGCCAGCAGCTTACCCGCGAATGAGCAGTTCTTC,CASSLPANEQFF
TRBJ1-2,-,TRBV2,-,TGTGCCAGCAGGCGGGGCTCCTACACCTTC,CASRRGSYTF
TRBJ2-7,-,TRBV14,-,TGTGCCAGCAGCCTTTACAGGGCCTCCTACGAGCAGTACTTC,CASSLYRASYEQYF
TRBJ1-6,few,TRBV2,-,TGTGCCAGCTGCGTAGGGGATTCACCCCTCCACTTT,CASCVGDSPLHF
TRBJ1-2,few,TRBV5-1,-,TGCGCCAGCAGCTTGGAAGGGGCCAACAGCTACACCTTC,CASSLEGANSYTF
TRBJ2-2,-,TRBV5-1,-,TGCGCCAGCAGCTCTAAGGCCGGAACGGGGGTCGGGGAGCTGTTTTTT,CASSSKAGTGVGELFF
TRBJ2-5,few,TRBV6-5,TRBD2,TGTGCCAGCAGTTTTACTAGCGGGGGGGCCGGAGAGACCCAGTACTTC,CASSFTSGGAGETQYF
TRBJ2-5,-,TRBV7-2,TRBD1,TGTGCCAGCAGCTTAGGAGGGGGCGCAGGGGAGACCCAGTACTTC,CASSLGGGAGETQYF
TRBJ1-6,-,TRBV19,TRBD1,TGTGCCAGTAGTATCACAGGGGCTGCGGGATCACCCCTCCACTTT,CASSITGAAGSPLHF
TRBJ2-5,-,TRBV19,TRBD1,TGTGCCAGTGCCCAAGGACCTGGACAGGGGGTAAGAGAGACCCAGTACTTC,CASAQGPGQGVRETQYF
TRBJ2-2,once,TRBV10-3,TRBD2,TGTGCCATCAGAGGACTAGCGGCCGGGGAGCTGTTTTTT,CAIRGLAAGELFF
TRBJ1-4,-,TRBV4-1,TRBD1,TGCGCCAGCAGCCAGTGGACAGGGAGACTGTTTTTT,CASSQWTGRLFF
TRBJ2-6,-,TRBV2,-,TGTGCCAGCAGCAGACTAGCTGGGGCCAACGTCCTGACTTTC,CASSRLAGANVLTF
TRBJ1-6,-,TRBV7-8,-,TGTGCCAGCAGCTTAGGAAGCACTAGGTATAATTCACCCCTCCACTTT,CASSLGSTRYNSPLHF
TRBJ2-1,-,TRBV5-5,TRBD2,TGTGCCAGCAGCTTGGGGACTAGCGGGGGGCCACTTGAGCAGTTCTTC,CASSLGTSGGPLEQFF
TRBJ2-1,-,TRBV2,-,TGTGCCAGGGCCCCACGGGATGAGCAGTTCTTC,CARAPRDEQFF
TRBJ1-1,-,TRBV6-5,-,TGTGCCAGCAGTTGGCCCGGCGGAACTGAAGCTTTCTTT,CASSWPGGTEAFF
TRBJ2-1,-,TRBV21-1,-,TGTGCCAGCAGCAAGGTCGGGAGGCCGAATACCAATGAGCAGTTCTTC,CASSKVGRPNTNEQFF
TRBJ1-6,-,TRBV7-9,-,TGTGCCAGCAGCTTAGGTTCTTTGGGAGATTCACCCCTCCACTTT,CASSLGSLGDSPLHF
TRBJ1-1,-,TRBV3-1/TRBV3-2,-,TGTGCCAGCAGCCCGACAGGACCCAACGGTGAAGCTTTCTTT,CASSPTGPNGEAFF